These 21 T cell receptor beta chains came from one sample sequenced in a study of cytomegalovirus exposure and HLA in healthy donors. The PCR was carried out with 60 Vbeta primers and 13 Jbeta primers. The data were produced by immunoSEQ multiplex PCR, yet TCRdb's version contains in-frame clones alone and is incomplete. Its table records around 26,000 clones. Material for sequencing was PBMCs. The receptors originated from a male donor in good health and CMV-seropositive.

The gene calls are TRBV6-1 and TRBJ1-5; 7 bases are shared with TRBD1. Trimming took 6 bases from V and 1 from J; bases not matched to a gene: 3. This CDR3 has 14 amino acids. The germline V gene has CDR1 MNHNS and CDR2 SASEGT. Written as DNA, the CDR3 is TGTGCCAGCAGGGTACAGGGGAGCAATCAGCCCCAGCATTTT. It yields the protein CASRVQGSNQPQHF.

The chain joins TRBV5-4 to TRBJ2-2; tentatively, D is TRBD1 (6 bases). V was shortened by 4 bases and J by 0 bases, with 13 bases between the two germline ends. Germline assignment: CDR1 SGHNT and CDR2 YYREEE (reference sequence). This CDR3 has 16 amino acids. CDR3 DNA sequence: TGTGCCAGCAGCCGCCAGACAGGCGCGAACACCGGGGAGCTGTTTTTT. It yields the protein CASSRQTGANTGELFF.

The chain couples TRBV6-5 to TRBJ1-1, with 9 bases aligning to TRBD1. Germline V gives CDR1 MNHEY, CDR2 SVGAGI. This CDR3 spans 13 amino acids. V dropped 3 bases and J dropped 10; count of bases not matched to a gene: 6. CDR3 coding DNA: TGTGCCAGCAGTTATCGGGACAGGGTGGGAGCTTTCTTT. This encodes CASSYRDRVGAFF.

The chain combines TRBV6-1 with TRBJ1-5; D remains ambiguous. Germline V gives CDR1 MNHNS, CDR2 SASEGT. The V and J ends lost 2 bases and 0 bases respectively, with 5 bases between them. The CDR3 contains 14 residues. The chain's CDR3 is CASSESFSNQPQHF. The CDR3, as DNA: TGTGCCAGCAGTGAATCGTTTAGCAATCAGCCCCAGCATTTT.

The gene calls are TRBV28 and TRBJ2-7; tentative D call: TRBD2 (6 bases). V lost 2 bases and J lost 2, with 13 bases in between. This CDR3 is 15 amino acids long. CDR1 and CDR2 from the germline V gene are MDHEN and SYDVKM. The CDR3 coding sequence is TGTGCCAGCAGTTTAATCGGGGGATGGGCCTACGAGCAGTACTTC. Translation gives CASSLIGGWAYEQYF.

CDR3 protein: CASSQGRAPSGYGYTF. The CDR3, as DNA: TGCGCCAGCAGCCAAGGGCGGGCTCCCAGCGGCTATGGCTACACCTTC. V and J are TRBV4-1 and TRBJ1-2; D ambiguous. This CDR3 is built from 16 residues. Germline V CDR1 and CDR2: MGHRA, YSYEKL. The germline V and J ends were trimmed by 1 base and 4 bases, with 16 bases remaining between them.

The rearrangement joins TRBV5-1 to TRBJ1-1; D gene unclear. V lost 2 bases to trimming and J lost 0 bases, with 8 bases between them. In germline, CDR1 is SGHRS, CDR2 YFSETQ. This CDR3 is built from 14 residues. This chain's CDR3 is CASSLSPVNTEAFF. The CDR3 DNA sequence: TGCGCCAGCAGCTTAAGCCCGGTGAACACTGAAGCTTTCTTT. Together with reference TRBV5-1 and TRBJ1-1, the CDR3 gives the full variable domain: KAGVTQTPRYLIKTRGQQVTLSCSPISGHRSVSWYQQTPGQGLQFLFEYFSETQRNKGNFPGRFSGRQFSNSRSEMNVSTLELGDSALYLCASSLSPVNTEAFFGQGTRLTVV.

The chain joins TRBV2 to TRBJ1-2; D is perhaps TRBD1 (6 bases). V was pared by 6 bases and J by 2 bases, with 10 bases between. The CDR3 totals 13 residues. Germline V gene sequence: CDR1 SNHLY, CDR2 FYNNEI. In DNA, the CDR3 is TGTGCCAGCAGCGTGGACAGCAACTATGGCTACACCTTC. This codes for CASSVDSNYGYTF.

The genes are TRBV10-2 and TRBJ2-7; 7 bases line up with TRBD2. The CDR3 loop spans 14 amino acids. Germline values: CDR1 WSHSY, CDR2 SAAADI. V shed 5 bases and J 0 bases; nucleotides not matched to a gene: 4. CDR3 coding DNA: TGCGCCAGCAGTCTCAGCGGGAACTCCTACGAGCAGTACTTC. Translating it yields CASSLSGNSYEQYF.

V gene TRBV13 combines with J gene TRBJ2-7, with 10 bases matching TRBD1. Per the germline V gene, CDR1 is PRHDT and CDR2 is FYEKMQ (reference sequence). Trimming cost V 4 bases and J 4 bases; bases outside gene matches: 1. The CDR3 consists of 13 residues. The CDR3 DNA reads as TGTGCCAGCAGCTGGGGACAGGGGTACGAGCAGTACTTC. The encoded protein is CASSWGQGYEQYF.

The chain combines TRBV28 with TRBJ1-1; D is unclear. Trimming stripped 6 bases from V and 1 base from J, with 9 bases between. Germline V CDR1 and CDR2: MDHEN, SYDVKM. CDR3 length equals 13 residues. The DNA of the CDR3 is TGTGCCAGCAGCCGCCACGGGAACACTGAAGCTTTCTTT. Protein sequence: CASSRHGNTEAFF.

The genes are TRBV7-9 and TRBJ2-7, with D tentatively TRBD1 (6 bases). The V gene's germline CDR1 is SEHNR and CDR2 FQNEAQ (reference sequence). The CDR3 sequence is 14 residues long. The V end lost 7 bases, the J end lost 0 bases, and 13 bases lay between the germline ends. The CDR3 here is CASNLPDSSYEQYF. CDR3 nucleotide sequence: TGTGCCAGCAACTTGCCGGACAGCTCCTACGAGCAGTACTTC.

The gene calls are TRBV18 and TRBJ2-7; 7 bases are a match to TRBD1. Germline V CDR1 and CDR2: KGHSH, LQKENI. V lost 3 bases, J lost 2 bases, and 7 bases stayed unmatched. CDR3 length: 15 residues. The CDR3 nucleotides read TGTGCCAGCTCACCTCTTGGACAGGCAACCTACGAGCAGTACTTC. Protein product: CASSPLGQATYEQYF.

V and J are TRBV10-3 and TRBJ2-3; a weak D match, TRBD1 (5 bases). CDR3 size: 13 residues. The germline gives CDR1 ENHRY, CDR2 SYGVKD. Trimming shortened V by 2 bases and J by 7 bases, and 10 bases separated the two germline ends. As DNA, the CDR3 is TGTGCCATCAGTGAGGGGGCGATGCATACGCAGTATTTT. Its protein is CAISEGAMHTQYF.

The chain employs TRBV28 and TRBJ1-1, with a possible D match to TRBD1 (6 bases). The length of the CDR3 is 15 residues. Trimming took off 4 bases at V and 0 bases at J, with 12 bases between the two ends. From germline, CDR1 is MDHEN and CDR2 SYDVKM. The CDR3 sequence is CASSSSGHMNTEAFF. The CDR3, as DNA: TGTGCCAGCAGTTCCTCGGGACACATGAACACTGAAGCTTTCTTT.

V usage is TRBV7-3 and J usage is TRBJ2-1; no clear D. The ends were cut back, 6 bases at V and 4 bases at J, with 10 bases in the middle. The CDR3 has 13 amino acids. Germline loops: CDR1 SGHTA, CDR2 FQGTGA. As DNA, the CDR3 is TGTGCCAGCAGGCCCGACTTATACAATGAGCAGTTCTTC. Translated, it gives CASRPDLYNEQFF.

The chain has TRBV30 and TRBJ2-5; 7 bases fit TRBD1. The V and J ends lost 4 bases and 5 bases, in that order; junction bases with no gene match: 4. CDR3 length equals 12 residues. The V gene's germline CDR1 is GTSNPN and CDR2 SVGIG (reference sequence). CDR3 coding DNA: TGTGCCTGGACAGGGGGTAGCGAGACCCAGTACTTC. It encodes CAWTGGSETQYF.

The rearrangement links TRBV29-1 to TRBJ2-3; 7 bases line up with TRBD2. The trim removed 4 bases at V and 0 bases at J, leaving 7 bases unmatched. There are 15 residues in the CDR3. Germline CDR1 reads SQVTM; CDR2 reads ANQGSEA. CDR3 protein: CSVVGRAASTDTQYF. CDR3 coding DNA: TGCAGCGTTGTGGGGAGGGCCGCTAGCACAGATACGCAGTATTTT.

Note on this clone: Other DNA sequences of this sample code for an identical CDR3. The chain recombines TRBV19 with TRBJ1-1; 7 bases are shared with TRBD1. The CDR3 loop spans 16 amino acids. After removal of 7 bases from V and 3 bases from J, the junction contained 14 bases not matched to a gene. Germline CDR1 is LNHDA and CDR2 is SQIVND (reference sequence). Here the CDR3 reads CASTTRETGIYTEAFF. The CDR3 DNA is TGTGCCAGTACCACGAGAGAGACAGGGATTTACACTGAAGCTTTCTTT.

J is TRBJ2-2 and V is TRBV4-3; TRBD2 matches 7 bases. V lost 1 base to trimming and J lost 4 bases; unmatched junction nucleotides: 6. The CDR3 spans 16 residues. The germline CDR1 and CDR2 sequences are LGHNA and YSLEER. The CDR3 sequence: CASSQVFGGSTGELFF. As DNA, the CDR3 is TGCGCCAGCAGCCAAGTATTCGGGGGGAGCACCGGGGAGCTGTTTTTT.

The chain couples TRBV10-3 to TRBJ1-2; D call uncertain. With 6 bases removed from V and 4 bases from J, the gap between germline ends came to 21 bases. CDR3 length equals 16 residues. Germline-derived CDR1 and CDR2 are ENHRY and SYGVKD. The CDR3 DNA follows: TGTGCCATCAGCGATCAAGGAGGAGAGGCTCTCTATGGCTACACCTTC. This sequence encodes CAISDQGGEALYGYTF.